Below, one TCR beta chain is given with its context. Its matching antigen is unknown. This sample was included in a study of T cell responses to AZD1222 COVID-19 vaccine. Study-wide findings and caveats: The reported proportion of spike-specific TCRs targeting unmutated variant regions was nearly half. Dominant CD4 TCR responses targeted spike regions 160-218 and 743-854.

Profiled with immunoSEQ multiplex PCR; TCRdb holds only in-frame clones, not every one. The table lists approximately 140,000 clones, about 87% of them singletons. The CDR3 sequence is 20 residues long. V is TRBV21-1 and J is TRBJ1-3; the D call in the table, TRBD1, was not verified against the DNA. TRBV21-1 is a pseudogene segment. Sequencing was performed on peripheral blood, taken on day 0 of AZD1222 vaccination. The origin of this receptor is an adult in good health. CDR3 amino acids: CASSKDCPGTGAYSGNTIYF. The CDR3 nucleotides are TGTGCCAGCAGCAAGGACTGTCCCGGGACAGGGGCGTACTCTGGAAACACCATATATTTT.